The subject of this entry is one T cell receptor (beta chain). The V end was cut by 8 bases, the J end by 3 bases, with 17 bases between. The CDR3 sequence is 14 residues long. The germline V gene has CDR1 MNHEY and CDR2 SVGAGI. This entry belongs to a study of blood T cells in healthy people across ages. Together with a sample-barcoded 5' primer, a J-beta primer mix was included in a second PCR lasting about 6 to 11 cycles. TCRdb ran MiXCR on the 5' RACE reads and lists one entry per CDR3 protein. The table records approximately 830,000 distinct CDR3 sequences, roughly 60% of them present only once. The chain joins TRBV6-5 to TRBJ2-7, with unresolved D. Sequences were obtained from blood. This TCR came from a man aged 30 to 39 in good health. The DNA for the CDR3 is TGTGCCAGCGCTACCGGCCCAGGCATCTACGAGCAGTACTTC. Amino acids: CASATGPGIYEQYF.